This T cell receptor (beta chain) came from a study of beta chain features in type 1 diabetes. Averaging around 110 mL, one heparinised blood draw came from each individual donor. CD4+ cells of the naive, central memory, regulatory and stem cell-like memory types were sorted via CD45RO/CCR7/CD25/CD127/CD95/CD27. Sequenced material consisted of expressed TCRB transcripts (all of the isolated RNA was reverse transcribed). Only in-frame clones appear in the TCRdb table, and some are missing; sequencing was by immunoSEQ multiplex PCR. The top ten clones hold approximately 0.5% of a sample with about 170,000 clones, roughly 8% of them seen once. Only a few counts were recorded for this clone. The antigen remains unidentified. General study points: PCR might show a preference for shorter templates, equally across patients and controls. In all four CD4+ subsets, TCRB CDR3 length was significantly, moderately reduced in type 1 diabetes. More deletions and fewer insertions at VDJ junctions were found in patients with type 1 diabetes.

The CDR3 runs to 12 residues. Germline V gene lookup returns CDR1 SNHLY and CDR2 FYNNEI. V lost 8 bases, J lost 6 bases, and 11 bases lay in between. The TCR was taken from a man aged 18 to 29 with type 1 diabetes. The V gene is TRBV2, the J gene TRBJ2-1; unclear D gene. Source material: central memory CD4+ T cells from blood. DNA of the CDR3: TGTGCCAGCGGGTGGGCGCCCAATGAGCAGTTCTTC. This sequence encodes CASGWAPNEQFF.